These 28 T cell receptor beta chains were sequenced from one sample in a study of OX40 agonist ivuxolimab in advanced cancers. Clones were sequenced by immunoSEQ multiplex PCR, and TCRdb holds only the in-frame ones, with some missing. The profile shows under 70,000 clones, 86% of them singletons. The sequenced sample was CD4+ or CD8+ T cells sorted from blood, obtained in a trial of the OX40 agonist ivuxolimab. These receptors all stem from an adult with an advanced solid tumor such as melanoma, head and neck, liver or kidney cancer.

This clone was counted a single time. The V gene is TRBV7-8, the J gene TRBJ2-2; 7 positions agree with TRBD1. The V and J ends lost 6 bases and 0 bases, in that order; junction bases with no gene match: 4. Germline loops: CDR1 SGHVS, CDR2 FQNEAQ. The CDR3 contains 15 residues. For the CDR3, the DNA is TGTGCCAGCAGATCCCAGGGGGCGAACACCGGGGAGCTGTTTTTT. Protein product: CASRSQGANTGELFF. Looking up the rest from reference TRBV7-8 and TRBJ2-2 gives the full variable domain: GAGVSQSPRYKVAKRGQDVALRCDPISGHVSLFWYQQALGQGPEFLTYFQNEAQLDKSGLPSDRFFAERPEGSVSTLKIQRTQQEDSAVYLCASRSQGANTGELFFGEGSRLTVL.

In regard to this clone: The junction differs from germline at one of its ends, possibly a read error. The chain recombines TRBV7-7 with TRBJ1-3, with 7 bases that match TRBD1. This CDR3 has 14 amino acids. The V gene's germline CDR1 is SSHAT and CDR2 FNYEAQ (reference sequence). The CDR3 spells CASSPGTDGNTIYF. CDR3 DNA sequence: TGTGCTAGCAGCCCCGGGACAGATGGAAACACCATATATTTT.

The V gene is TRBV28, the J gene TRBJ2-5; 7 bases are a match to TRBD2. Looked up from germline, CDR1 is MDHEN and CDR2 is SYDVKM. The CDR3 extends over 16 amino acids. Trimming cost V 3 bases and J 3 bases; bases outside gene matches: 10. The CDR3 loop reads CASSFISGGLKETQYF. Here the CDR3 DNA reads TGTGCCAGCAGTTTTATTTCCGGGGGGTTAAAAGAGACCCAGTACTTC. Filled out from reference TRBV28 and TRBJ2-5, the complete variable domain reads DVKVTQSSRYLVKRTGEKVFLECVQDMDHENMFWYRQDPGLGLRLIYFSYDVKMKEKGDIPEGYSVSREKKERFSLILESASTNQTSMYLCASSFISGGLKETQYFGPGTRLLVL.

The table lists this clone with a count of one. The V call is TRBV5-1, the J call TRBJ1-2; 9 bases match TRBD1. V was pared by 4 bases and J by 8 bases, with 9 bases of the junction left unmatched. CDR1 is SGHRS and CDR2 is YFSETQ in the germline V gene. CDR3 length: 14 amino acids. CDR3 DNA sequence: TGCGCCAGCAGCATATCCGGGACAGGGAGCGGCTACACCTTC. Translating gives CASSISGTGSGYTF.

The chain has TRBV29-1 and TRBJ1-1; D ambiguous. The V and J ends lost 8 bases and 2 bases respectively, with 15 bases between them. CDR3 length equals 13 residues. Germline lookup yields CDR1 SQVTM and CDR2 ANQGSEA. CDR3 sequence reads: CSHSREINTEAFF. DNA for the CDR3: TGCAGCCATTCTCGGGAAATCAACACTGAAGCTTTCTTT.

The J gene is TRBJ1-1, the V gene TRBV29-1, with D maybe TRBD1 (6 bases). The V end lost 8 bases, the J end lost 6 bases, and 13 bases lay between the germline ends. The CDR3 is made up of 11 amino acids. CDR1 and CDR2 (germline): SQVTM, ANQGSEA. The CDR3 DNA follows: TGCAGCTGCATCCACAGGGCTGAAGCTTTCTTT. It yields the protein CSCIHRAEAFF.

This clone appeared a single time. The CDR3 DNA is TGTGCCAGCAGCTTTTCCCCCGGGAGGGCGGTTGCGGGAAGCAATGAGCAGTTCTTC. The encoded protein is CASSFSPGRAVAGSNEQFF. J is TRBJ2-1 and V is TRBV7-2; 8 nucleotides align to TRBD2. V lost 3 bases to trimming and J lost 6 bases; unmatched junction nucleotides: 19. Germline CDR1 SGHTA, CDR2 FQGNSA. The CDR3 extends over 19 amino acids.

The chain joins TRBV19 to TRBJ1-6, with 8 nucleotides matching TRBD1. This CDR3 region has 14 residues. V shed 6 bases, J shed 9 bases, and the junction held 7 bases outside the gene matches. Germline values: CDR1 LNHDA, CDR2 SQIVND (reference sequence). CDR3 nucleotides: TGTGCCAGTAGAGATGGACAGGGAGGTTCACCCCTCCACTTT. Amino acid sequence: CASRDGQGGSPLHF. Together with reference TRBV19 and TRBJ1-6, the CDR3 gives the full variable domain: DGGITQSPKYLFRKEGQNVTLSCEQNLNHDAMYWYRQDPGQGLRLIYYSQIVNDFQKGDIAEGYSVSREKKESFPLTVTSAQKNPTAFYLCASRDGQGGSPLHFGNGTRLTVT.

The chain joins TRBV7-2 to TRBJ2-7; a possible D gene is TRBD1 (5 bases). This CDR3 is built from 12 residues. The ends were cut back, 4 bases at V and 7 bases at J, with 11 bases in the middle. Germline V CDR1 and CDR2: SGHTA, FQGNSA. The DNA for the CDR3 is TGTGCCAGCAGCTCGGACACAAGGGAGCAGTACTTC. Translated: CASSSDTREQYF.

The rearrangement joins TRBV21-1 to TRBJ1-5. TRBV21-1 is a recognized pseudogene. CDR3 length equals 18 residues. In DNA form, the CDR3 reads TGTGCCAGCAGCAAAAGCGATCCGGTGGATGGGGGGCATCAGCCCCAGCATTTT. Its translation: CASSKSDPVDGGHQPQHF.

The chain uses TRBV5-1 and TRBJ2-7, with TRBD1 identical over 7 bases. Germline loops: CDR1 SGHRS, CDR2 YFSETQ. J was trimmed by 1 base and V by 3 bases; bases with no gene match: 1. CDR3 length equals 13 residues. CDR3 protein: CASSWGQSYEQYF. For the CDR3, the DNA is TGCGCCAGCAGCTGGGGACAGTCCTACGAGCAGTACTTC.

The chain is built from TRBV14 and TRBJ1-1; the D is unclear. The CDR3 runs 12 residues. V lost 4 bases and J lost 5, with 8 bases in between. Germline V lookup: CDR1 SGHDN, CDR2 FVKESK. CDR3 residues: CASSLQGTEAFF. CDR3 nucleotide sequence: TGTGCCAGCAGCCTCCAAGGAACTGAAGCTTTCTTT.

The rearrangement joins TRBV4-3 to TRBJ1-1; D is undetermined. V was clipped by 0 bases and J by 5 bases, with 16 bases between them. The germline V gene has CDR1 LGHNA and CDR2 YSLEER. The CDR3 has 16 amino acids. The CDR3 loop reads CASSQDRQAVITEAFF. DNA for the CDR3: TGCGCCAGCAGCCAAGATCGGCAGGCAGTGATTACTGAAGCTTTCTTT.

This clone was observed a handful of times. V is TRBV5-1 and J is TRBJ1-2, with a weak D call TRBD1 (6 bases). Germline V lookup: CDR1 SGHRS, CDR2 YFSETQ. The CDR3 is made up of 14 amino acids. V was cut by 4 bases and J by 4 bases, with 14 bases left in between. The CDR3 sequence: CASSEGGGGYGYTF. The CDR3 bases are TGCGCCAGCAGCGAGGGAGGAGGGGGCTATGGCTACACCTTC.

As for this clone: This CDR3 is also generated by other DNA sequences in the sample. The genes are TRBV5-1 and TRBJ2-1; no firm D call. Trimming removed 5 bases at V and 7 bases at J, with 7 bases between. The CDR3 runs to 11 residues. Germline V gene sequence: CDR1 SGHRS, CDR2 YFSETQ. This chain's CDR3 is CASSYYNEQFF. CDR3 nucleotide sequence: TGCGCCAGCAGTTACTATAATGAGCAGTTCTTC. Looking up the rest from reference TRBV5-1 and TRBJ2-1 gives the full variable domain: KAGVTQTPRYLIKTRGQQVTLSCSPISGHRSVSWYQQTPGQGLQFLFEYFSETQRNKGNFPGRFSGRQFSNSRSEMNVSTLELGDSALYLCASSYYNEQFFGPGTRLTVL.

The rearrangement links TRBV5-4 to TRBJ2-1; 12 bases are a match to TRBD2. CDR3 length: 17 residues. The V segment lost 4 bases and the J segment 0 bases; nucleotides outside the gene matches: 5. CDR1 SGHNT and CDR2 YYREEE come from the germline V gene (reference sequence). CDR3 region: CASSRRLAGDSYNEQFF. CDR3 bases: TGTGCCAGCAGCCGGAGACTAGCGGGGGACTCCTACAATGAGCAGTTCTTC.

This rearrangement joins TRBV25-1 to TRBJ1-1, with 8 bases that match TRBD1. This CDR3 contains 15 residues. In germline, CDR1 is MGHDK, CDR2 SYGVNS. V shed 0 bases, J shed 9 bases, and the junction held 9 bases outside the gene matches. In DNA form, the CDR3 reads TGTGCCAGCAGTGAATATAAGACAGGGGCTCACAAAGCTTTCTTT. It yields the protein CASSEYKTGAHKAFF.

The rearrangement links TRBV9 to TRBJ2-1; D may be TRBD2 (7 bases). CDR1 and CDR2 (germline): SGDLS, YYNGEE. The CDR3 runs 18 residues. V was clipped by 0 bases and J by 8 bases, with 24 bases between them. The CDR3 loop reads CASSVGVAGGGLAHEQFF. In DNA, the CDR3 is TGTGCCAGCAGCGTAGGGGTTGCGGGCGGGGGCCTGGCCCATGAGCAGTTCTTC.

The genes are TRBV6-5 and TRBJ2-6; TRBD1 is a possible D gene (5 bases). With 2 bases removed from V and 4 bases from J, the gap between germline ends came to 12 bases. Germline-derived CDR1 and CDR2 are MNHEY and SVGAGI. There are 16 residues in the CDR3. This chain's CDR3 is CASSYTTVGGANVLTF. The CDR3 region has the DNA TGTGCCAGCAGTTACACGACAGTTGGCGGGGCCAACGTCCTGACTTTC.

The V call is TRBV7-8, the J call TRBJ2-3; D call uncertain. Germline V lookup: CDR1 SGHVS, CDR2 FQNEAQ. The CDR3 runs to 16 residues. Trimming pared 3 bases from V and 0 bases from J, leaving 13 bases between. This CDR3 is CASSLQRTSSTDTQYF. The CDR3 DNA follows: TGTGCCAGCAGCTTGCAGCGAACCTCTAGCACAGATACGCAGTATTTT.

J is TRBJ2-5 and V is TRBV5-1, with TRBD2 matching 9 bases. This CDR3 has 15 residues. Looked up from germline, CDR1 is SGHRS and CDR2 is YFSETQ. The V and J ends lost 0 bases and 4 bases, in that order; junction bases with no gene match: 4. The DNA for the CDR3 is TGCGCCAGCAGCTTGGGTGCGGGGGGGACAGAGACCCAGTACTTC. It specifies CASSLGAGGTETQYF.

This rearrangement joins TRBV9 to TRBJ1-1; 11 positions match TRBD1. Germline-derived CDR1 and CDR2 are SGDLS and YYNGEE. V lost 0 bases to trimming and J lost 1 base; unmatched junction nucleotides: 14. This CDR3 has 20 amino acids. This CDR3 is CASSVGLLVPGTGGNTEAFF. In nucleotides, the CDR3 is TGTGCCAGCAGCGTAGGGTTACTTGTCCCGGGGACAGGGGGGAACACTGAAGCTTTCTTT.

This rearrangement joins TRBV2 to TRBJ1-3; tentative D call: TRBD1 (5 bases). V was pared by 2 bases and J by 7 bases, with 15 bases between. Germline CDR1 and CDR2: SNHLY and FYNNEI. This CDR3 has 15 amino acids. The CDR3 DNA sequence: TGTGCCAGCAGTGAATCGTCAGGGAGTGGGAACACCATATATTTT. Translating gives CASSESSGSGNTIYF.

The CDR3 protein is CASREDSSYNEQFF. DNA of the CDR3: TGCGCCAGTCGCGAGGACAGCTCCTACAATGAGCAGTTCTTC. This chain uses TRBV5-1 with TRBJ2-1, with a tentative D call TRBD1 (6 bases). From germline, CDR1 is SGHRS and CDR2 YFSETQ. The CDR3 sequence is 14 residues long. With 8 bases removed from V and 0 bases from J, the gap between germline ends came to 12 bases.

V gene TRBV5-4 combines with J gene TRBJ1-1, with TRBD1 identical over 7 bases. Unmatched junction bases numbered 4, after V lost 4 bases and J lost 1 base. Looked up from germline, CDR1 is SGHNT and CDR2 is YYREEE (reference sequence). This CDR3 comprises 14 residues. CDR3 sequence reads: CASSPRQGNTEAFF. CDR3 nucleotide sequence: TGTGCCAGCAGCCCCAGACAGGGGAACACTGAAGCTTTCTTT.

The chain joins TRBV9 to TRBJ2-1, with no clear D. This CDR3 is 16 amino acids long. V was trimmed by 1 base and J by 0 bases, leaving 11 bases between them. Germline V gives CDR1 SGDLS, CDR2 YYNGEE. The CDR3 DNA follows: TGTGCCAGCAGCGTACTTTCTCTAGGCTCCTACAATGAGCAGTTCTTC. It encodes CASSVLSLGSYNEQFF.

CDR3 sequence (DNA): TGTGCCAGCAGTTTCCTGGACAGGAGGGAAGAAAAACTGTTTTTT. Protein product: CASSFLDRREEKLFF. V and J are TRBV27 and TRBJ1-4; TRBD1 matches at 7 bases. CDR3 length equals 15 residues. The V segment lost 3 bases and the J segment 8 bases; nucleotides outside the gene matches: 9. Germline-derived CDR1 and CDR2 are MNHEY and SMNVEV (reference sequence).

V is TRBV5-1 and J is TRBJ2-2; no firm D call. The CDR3 is 15 residues long. V lost 2 bases to trimming and J lost 4 bases, with 12 bases between them. The germline V gene has CDR1 SGHRS and CDR2 YFSETQ. The CDR3 DNA follows: TGCGCCAGCAGCTTCCTGGCAGGATCCACCGGGGAGCTGTTTTTT. Translated: CASSFLAGSTGELFF. Combining the CDR3 with reference TRBV5-1 and TRBJ2-2 gives the whole variable domain KAGVTQTPRYLIKTRGQQVTLSCSPISGHRSVSWYQQTPGQGLQFLFEYFSETQRNKGNFPGRFSGRQFSNSRSEMNVSTLELGDSALYLCASSFLAGSTGELFFGEGSRLTVL.